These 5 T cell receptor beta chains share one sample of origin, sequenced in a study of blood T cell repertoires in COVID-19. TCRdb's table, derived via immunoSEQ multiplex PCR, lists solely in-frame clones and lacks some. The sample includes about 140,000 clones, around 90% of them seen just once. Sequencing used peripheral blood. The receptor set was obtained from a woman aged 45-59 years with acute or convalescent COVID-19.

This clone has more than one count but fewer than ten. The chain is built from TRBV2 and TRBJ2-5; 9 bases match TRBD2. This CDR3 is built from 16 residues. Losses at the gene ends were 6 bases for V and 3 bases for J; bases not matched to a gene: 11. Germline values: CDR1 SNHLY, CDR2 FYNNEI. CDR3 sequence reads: CASSPARREGKETQYF. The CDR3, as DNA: TGTGCCAGCAGCCCCGCGAGGCGGGAGGGGAAAGAGACCCAGTACTTC.

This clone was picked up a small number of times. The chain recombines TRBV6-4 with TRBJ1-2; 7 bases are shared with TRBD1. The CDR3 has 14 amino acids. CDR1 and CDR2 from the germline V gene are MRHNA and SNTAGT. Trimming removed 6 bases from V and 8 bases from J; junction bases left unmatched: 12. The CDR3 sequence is CASSPGTATVGYTF. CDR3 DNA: TGTGCCAGCAGCCCCGGGACAGCGACCGTCGGCTACACCTTC.

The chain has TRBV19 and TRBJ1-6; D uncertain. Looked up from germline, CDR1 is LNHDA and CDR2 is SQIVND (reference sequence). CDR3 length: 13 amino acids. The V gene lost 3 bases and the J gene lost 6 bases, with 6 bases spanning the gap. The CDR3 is CASSMRINSPLHF. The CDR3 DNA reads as TGTGCCAGTAGTATGCGGATTAATTCACCCCTCCACTTT.

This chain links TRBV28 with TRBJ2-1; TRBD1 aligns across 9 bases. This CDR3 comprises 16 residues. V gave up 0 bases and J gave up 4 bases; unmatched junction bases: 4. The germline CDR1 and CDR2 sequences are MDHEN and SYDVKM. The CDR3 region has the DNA TGTGCCAGCAGTTTATGGGGGACAGGGATGTACAATGAGCAGTTCTTC. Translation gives CASSLWGTGMYNEQFF.

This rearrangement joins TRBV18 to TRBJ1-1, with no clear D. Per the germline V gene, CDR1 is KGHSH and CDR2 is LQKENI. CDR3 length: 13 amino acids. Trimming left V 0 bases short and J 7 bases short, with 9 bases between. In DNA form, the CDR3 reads TGTGCCAGCTCACCACCTGGCCCATTTGAAGCTTTCTTT. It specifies CASSPPGPFEAFF.